This T cell receptor beta chain was profiled in a study of T-cell reconstitution after alpha-beta-depleted transplantation in children. Study-wide points: A year post-transplant, T-cell counts and diversity derived mostly from newly produced T cells.

Using unique molecular identifiers, the investigators prepared the TCRbeta library. TCRdb recomputed calls from the PCR reads with MiXCR, one row per CDR3 protein. The table lists fewer than 750,000 distinct CDR3 sequences, about 23% of them singletons. Germline values: CDR1 DFQATT, CDR2 SNEGSKA (reference sequence). This CDR3 comprises 13 residues. With V trimmed by 2 bases and J by 1 base, 0 bases remained unmatched. This clonotype has a count of ten or more. No antigen is known for it. The material was PBMCs, mostly from graft donor cells, obtained 360 days after TCRalphabeta/CD19-depleted stem cell transplant. The chain combines TRBV20-1 with TRBJ2-3; 7 nucleotides match TRBD1. This clonotype was sampled from a boy in the first two years of life who had a stem cell transplant for acute myeloid leukemia, so the T cells may come from the graft donor. CDR3 DNA: TGCAGTGCTAGAACAGGGGGCACAGATACGCAGTATTTT. Encoded protein: CSARTGGTDTQYF.